The clone carrying this T cell receptor (beta chain) has more than one count but fewer than ten. In TCRdb, the 5' RACE reads were re-called with MiXCR into one record per CDR3 protein. The data hold under 550,000 distinct CDR3 sequences, with about 20% observed a single time. This specimen comes from a study of T-cell memory formation after mild COVID-19. Germline V CDR1 and CDR2: MGHRA, YSYEKL. J gave up 9 bases and V 8 bases, and 11 bases lay outside the gene matches. The CDR3 loop spans 15 amino acids. The sample comprised PBMCs or a T cell subset sorted from them (not recorded which). The J gene is TRBJ2-1, the V gene TRBV4-1; TRBD2 aligns across 12 bases. The sequence came from an adult woman who had mild COVID-19 (a few samples of this study predate the infection). Cell type and time point are not known. The CDR3: CASGTSGTSGSEQFF. CDR3 in DNA: TGCGCCAGCGGGACCTCCGGGACTAGCGGGTCTGAGCAGTTCTTC.